This entry lists 10 T cell receptor beta chains sequenced from one sample in a study of T cell responses to AZD1222 COVID-19 vaccine (dated by TCRdb to the early 2020s). The method behind the library was the immunoSEQ multiplex PCR assay. TCRdb's version of the immuneACCESS table is confined to in-frame rearrangements and falls short of the full clone set. An unresolved V gene accounts for under half of the shortfall where checked; the remainder is of unknown origin. Within this sample are roughly 120,000 clones, with about 91% of them counted one time only. 4.5% to 5% of the sample lies in the top ten. The time point label, read with the paper, signifies: baseline before first vaccination. The sequencing here drew on peripheral blood, taken on day 0 of AZD1222 vaccination. All receptors come from an adult in good health.

The chain links TRBV24-1 to TRBJ1-5; D uncertain. CDR1 is KGHDR, CDR2 SFDVKD, per germline. Trimming left V 3 bases short and J 3 bases short, with 8 bases between. The CDR3 extends over 14 amino acids. CDR3 nucleotides: TGTGCCACCAGTGATGGGCGGTTCAATCAGCCCCAGCATTTT. Translation gives CATSDGRFNQPQHF.

CDR3 loop: CASSLDGASFYEQYF. CDR3 DNA: TGCGCCAGCAGCTTGGACGGGGCAAGCTTCTACGAGCAGTACTTC. The genes are TRBV5-1 and TRBJ2-7; D could derive from TRBD1 or TRBD2 (5 bases each). Trimming took off 0 bases at V and 3 bases at J, with 13 bases between the two ends. Germline CDR1 and CDR2: SGHRS and YFSETQ. The CDR3 is 15 residues long. Full variable domain (rest looked up from reference TRBV5-1 and TRBJ2-7): KAGVTQTPRYLIKTRGQQVTLSCSPISGHRSVSWYQQTPGQGLQFLFEYFSETQRNKGNFPGRFSGRQFSNSRSEMNVSTLELGDSALYLCASSLDGASFYEQYFGPGTRLTVT.

V gene TRBV14 combines with J gene TRBJ2-3, with D tentatively TRBD2 (6 bases). The ends were cut back, 4 bases at V and 2 bases at J, with 10 bases in the middle. Germline V gene data show CDR1 as SGHDN and CDR2 as FVKESK. The CDR3 is 14 amino acids. The CDR3 here is CASSPRDFTDTQYF. CDR3 coding DNA: TGTGCCAGCAGCCCTCGGGACTTCACAGATACGCAGTATTTT.

This chain connects TRBV6-2 or TRBV6-3 to TRBJ1-1; D is possibly TRBD1 (6 bases). Between the trimmed V and J ends, which lost 4 bases and 4 bases, there was a span of 13 bases. CDR1 is MNHEY and CDR2 is SVGEGT in the germline V gene. The CDR3 extends over 14 amino acids. The CDR3 DNA is TGTGCCAGCAGTTTTTTGGGAGGGGGCACTGAAGCTTTCTTT. This translates into CASSFLGGGTEAFF.

The chain couples TRBV6-2 or TRBV6-3 to TRBJ2-1; TRBD1 agrees at 7 bases. From germline, CDR1 is MNHEY and CDR2 SVGEGT. There are 15 residues in the CDR3. The V segment lost 2 bases and the J segment 4 bases; nucleotides outside the gene matches: 5. The chain's CDR3 is CASSYEGAGYNEQFF. Written as DNA, the CDR3 is TGTGCCAGCAGTTACGAGGGGGCCGGGTACAATGAGCAGTTCTTC.

V is TRBV7-2 and J is TRBJ1-2; D may be TRBD1 (5 bases). Germline CDR1 and CDR2: SGHTA and FQGNSA. V dropped 5 bases and J dropped 7 bases, with 11 bases sitting between them. The CDR3 has 12 amino acids. The CDR3 loop reads CASSPHQGGYTF. Here the CDR3 DNA reads TGTGCCAGCAGCCCCCATCAGGGTGGCTACACCTTC.

CDR3 region: CASNKGGYYEQYF. The CDR3 DNA is TGTGCCAGCAACAAAGGGGGGTACTACGAGCAGTACTTC. The chain recombines TRBV7-2 with TRBJ2-7, with D tentatively TRBD1 or TRBD2 (6 bases each). Germline V gene sequence: CDR1 SGHTA, CDR2 FQGNSA. Trimming pared 7 bases from V and 3 bases from J, leaving 13 bases between. The CDR3 contains 13 residues.

The gene calls are TRBV7-2 and TRBJ1-1; D call uncertain. Germline V gene sequence: CDR1 SGHTA, CDR2 FQGNSA. V was pared by 1 base and J by 5 bases, with 14 bases between. This CDR3 region has 15 residues. The CDR3 DNA sequence: TGTGCCAGCAGCTTAGTTGGAGGGAAGGAGACTGAAGCTTTCTTT. Protein product: CASSLVGGKETEAFF. Filled out from reference TRBV7-2 and TRBJ1-1, the complete variable domain reads GAGVSQSPSNKVTEKGKDVELRCDPISGHTALYWYRQSLGQGLEFLIYFQGNSAPDKSGLPSDRFSAERTGGSVSTLTIQRTQQEDSAVYLCASSLVGGKETEAFFGQGTRLTVV.

The genes are TRBV21-1 and TRBJ1-5; the tabulated D call, TRBD1, remains unverified against the DNA. TRBV21-1 is a pseudogene segment. This CDR3 spans 16 amino acids. The CDR3 nucleotides are TGTGCCAGCAGCAAGCGTTGGACACTAAGCAATCAGCCCCAGCATTTT. Amino acid sequence: CASSKRWTLSNQPQHF.

The gene calls are TRBV7-8 and TRBJ2-2; D gene ambiguous. Germline assignment: CDR1 SGHVS and CDR2 FQNEAQ. The CDR3 contains 14 residues. Trimming cost V 5 bases and J 1 base, with 8 bases left between them. CDR3 sequence reads: CASSIRENTGELFF. CDR3 nucleotides: TGTGCCAGCAGCATCCGTGAGAACACCGGGGAGCTGTTTTTT.